This TCR beta chain was identified in a study of blood T cell repertoires in COVID-19. Assay used: immunoSEQ multiplex PCR; TCRdb lists only in-frame clones, some missing. The profile shows approximately 79,000 clones, 80% to 90% of them singletons. Germline V CDR1 and CDR2: SGHAT, FQDESV (reference sequence). J was trimmed by 9 bases and V by 6 bases; bases with no gene match: 10. This CDR3 is 15 amino acids long. This sequence originates from a woman in her forties or fifties with acute or convalescent COVID-19. Specimen: peripheral blood. This chain joins TRBV11-1 and TRBJ2-3, with 12 positions matching TRBD2. CDR3 bases: TGTGCCAGCAGACAACTAGCGGGAGGCTTCGGGACGCAGTATTTT. This translates into CASRQLAGGFGTQYF.